The subject of this entry is one T cell receptor (beta chain). Its antigen remains unknown. Measured with immunoSEQ multiplex PCR; TCRdb has only the in-frame clones, and not every one. The sample shows about 100,000 clones, roughly 92% of them seen only once. The data are from a study of T cell responses to AZD1222 COVID-19 vaccine. Findings and limits, study-wide: With dominance at 160-218 and 743-854, vaccine-associated CD4 TCRs spanned spike.

V lost 5 bases to trimming and J lost 0 bases, with 14 bases between them. The CDR3 sequence is 15 residues long. Germline CDR1 is SGHAT and CDR2 is FQNNGV. Doses given second, at about 4 or about 12 weeks, were pooled. This chain joins TRBV11-2 and TRBJ2-7, with a possible D match to TRBD1 (6 bases). The sample was peripheral blood, taken 28 days after the second AZD1222 dose. The receptor's source is an adult who received the AZD1222 COVID-19 vaccine. The DNA for the CDR3 is TGTGCCAGCAGCGTCCGGACAGAAACCTCCTACGAGCAGTACTTC. This encodes CASSVRTETSYEQYF.